The source of this T cell receptor beta chain is a study of tumor-infiltrating lymphocytes in oesophageal squamous cell carcinoma. This clonotype is judged medium-sized. Germline V gene data show CDR1 as SGHTA and CDR2 as FQGNSA. The CDR3 sequence is 14 residues long. V shed 0 bases and J shed 3 bases, with 8 bases lying between them. Using its own MiXCR run on the PCR reads, TCRdb lists one record per CDR3 protein. The data hold roughly 17,000 distinct CDR3 sequences, with about 46% observed a single time. The TCR comes from a male donor with esophageal squamous cell carcinoma. The V call is TRBV7-2, the J call TRBJ2-5; D is undetermined. The material sequenced was esophageal tumor tissue. The DNA for the CDR3 is TGTGCCAGCAGCTTAGCATCTAGGAAAGAGACCCAGTACTTC. The encoded protein is CASSLASRKETQYF.